This TCR beta chain was documented in a study of cytomegalovirus exposure and HLA in healthy donors. A remark on this clone: The antigen remains unidentified.

V was clipped by 1 base and J by 10 bases; unmatched bases: 2. The CDR3 covers 13 residues. Germline V CDR1 and CDR2: SEHNR, FQNEAQ (reference sequence). Notes on the study in general: Researchers reportedly found TCR beta sequences accurately predicted most subjects' HLA-A and HLA-B alleles. Within an earlier analysis, most TCR beta V segments proved productive either about 90% or about 30% of the time.

PCR employed 60 Vbeta and 13 Jbeta primers. TCRdb keeps only in-frame clones here, not all; method: immunoSEQ multiplex PCR. The sample lists about 190,000 clones, approximately 84% occurring once. The rearrangement uses TRBV7-9 and TRBJ2-4; 9 bases are a match to TRBD1. What was sequenced was PBMCs. The TCR comes from a man aged 50 or older in good health and CMV-seronegative. The CDR3 region is CASSLGQGGIQYF. In DNA form, the CDR3 reads TGTGCCAGCAGCTTAGGACAGGGGGGAATTCAGTACTTC.